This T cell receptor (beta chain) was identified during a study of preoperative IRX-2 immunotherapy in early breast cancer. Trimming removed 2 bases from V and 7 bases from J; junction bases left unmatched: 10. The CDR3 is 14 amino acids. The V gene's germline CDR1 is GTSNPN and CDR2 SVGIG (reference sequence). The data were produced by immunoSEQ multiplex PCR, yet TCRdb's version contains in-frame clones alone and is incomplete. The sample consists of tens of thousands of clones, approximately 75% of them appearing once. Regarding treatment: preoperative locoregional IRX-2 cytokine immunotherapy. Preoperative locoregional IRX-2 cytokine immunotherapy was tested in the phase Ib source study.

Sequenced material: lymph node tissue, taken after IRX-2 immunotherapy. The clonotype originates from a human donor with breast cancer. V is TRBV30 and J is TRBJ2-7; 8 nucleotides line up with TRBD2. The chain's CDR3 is CAWSWIAGPREQYF. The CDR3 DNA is TGTGCCTGGAGTTGGATAGCGGGACCCCGGGAGCAGTACTTC.